The 21 T cell receptor beta chains below come from one sample, sequenced in a study of T cell changes during pregnancy in multiple sclerosis. Assay: immunoSEQ multiplex PCR; the TCRdb copy retains only in-frame clones and omits some. Of tens of thousands of clones in the sample, 90% to 95% are singletons; the top ten hold around 2.3%. The sample was peripheral blood, taken in the second trimester of pregnancy. All receptors derive from a female donor with multiple sclerosis, enrolled in a pregnancy study.

The rearrangement uses TRBV5-1 and TRBJ1-2; tentative D call: TRBD1 (6 bases). The CDR3 loop spans 16 amino acids. The ends were cut back, 2 bases at V and 5 bases at J, with 19 bases in the middle. From germline, CDR1 is SGHRS and CDR2 YFSETQ. The CDR3 DNA reads TGCGCCAGCAGCTTTTACATGACAGGAGTAGGATATGGCTACACCTTC. Translating it yields CASSFYMTGVGYGYTF.

CDR3 loop: CAISESILAGTDIQYF. CDR3 bases: TGTGCCATCAGTGAGTCAATCCTAGCGGGGACCGACATTCAGTACTTC. The chain has TRBV10-3 and TRBJ2-4, with 9 bases fitting TRBD2. Germline V gene data show CDR1 as ENHRY and CDR2 as SYGVKD. Losses at the gene ends were 0 bases for V and 8 bases for J; bases not matched to a gene: 8. CDR3 size: 16 residues.

The chain links TRBV5-5 to TRBJ2-5; tentative D call: TRBD2 (5 bases). V was shortened by 0 bases and J by 5 bases, with 11 bases between the two germline ends. The CDR3 has 14 amino acids. CDR1 is SGHKS, CDR2 YYEKEE, per germline (reference sequence). DNA of the CDR3: TGTGCCAGCAGCTTGGAACCTGGCGGGGAGACCCAGTACTTC. Translation gives CASSLEPGGETQYF.

V usage is TRBV21-1 and J usage is TRBJ2-7; the D call of TRBD1 is as the table states it, not checked on the DNA. TRBV21-1 is assigned pseudogene status. The CDR3 spans 13 residues. CDR3 bases: TGTGCCAGCAGCAGGGACAAGTACTACGAGCAGTACTTC. This translates into CASSRDKYYEQYF.

The rearrangement uses TRBV5-4 and TRBJ2-7; TRBD2 matches at 7 bases. The trim removed 3 bases at V and 3 bases at J, leaving 3 bases unmatched. CDR3 length equals 13 residues. Germline CDR1 SGHNT, CDR2 YYREEE (reference sequence). The CDR3 DNA follows: TGTGCCAGCAGCTATGAGCGGGACTACGAGCAGTACTTC. Its translation is CASSYERDYEQYF. Filled out from reference TRBV5-4 and TRBJ2-7, the complete variable domain reads ETGVTQSPTHLIKTRGQQVTLRCSSQSGHNTVSWYQQALGQGPQFIFQYYREEENGRGNFPPRFSGLQFPNYSSELNVNALELDDSALYLCASSYERDYEQYFGPGTRLTVT.

This chain connects TRBV5-1 to TRBJ2-5; TRBD2 agrees at 16 bases. V gave up 4 bases and J gave up 7 bases; unmatched junction bases: 10. CDR1 SGHRS and CDR2 YFSETQ come from the germline V gene. The CDR3 runs to 17 residues. This CDR3 is CASSPGLAGGRSVTQYF. Written as DNA, the CDR3 is TGCGCCAGCAGCCCGGGACTAGCGGGGGGGCGTAGTGTGACCCAGTACTTC.

This sequence joins TRBV29-1 and TRBJ1-1; possible D gene TRBD1, 6 bases. Germline CDR1 is SQVTM and CDR2 is ANQGSEA. This CDR3 is built from 14 residues. The V end was cut by 8 bases, the J end by 1 base, with 17 bases between. The CDR3 spells CSTQQGPGNTEAFF. CDR3 DNA sequence: TGCAGCACTCAACAGGGTCCGGGGAACACTGAAGCTTTCTTT.

The rearrangement uses TRBV5-6 and TRBJ1-2; 10 positions match TRBD1. The CDR3 sequence is 13 residues long. Germline CDR1 is SGHDT and CDR2 is YYEEEE. The ends lost 2 bases at V and 6 bases at J; junction bases unmatched: 1. The CDR3 here is CASSFGQGDGYTF. In nucleotides, the CDR3 is TGTGCCAGCAGCTTTGGACAGGGGGATGGCTACACCTTC. The whole variable domain, filled in from reference TRBV5-6 and TRBJ1-2, reads DAGVTQSPTHLIKTRGQQVTLRCSPKSGHDTVSWYQQALGQGPQFIFQYYEEEERQRGNFPDRFSGHQFPNYSSELNVNALLLGDSALYLCASSFGQGDGYTFGSGTRLTVV.

This clone has only one observation. The rearrangement uses TRBV2 and TRBJ1-2; D call uncertain. Germline CDR1 and CDR2: SNHLY and FYNNEI. This CDR3 has 12 residues. The ends were cut back, 4 bases at V and 4 bases at J, with 7 bases in the middle. The CDR3 coding sequence is TGTGCCAGCAGTGGACACTTCTATGGCTACACCTTC. Encoded protein: CASSGHFYGYTF.

This sequence joins TRBV5-8 and TRBJ1-1; 7 nucleotides match TRBD1. V shed 3 bases and J 0 bases; nucleotides not matched to a gene: 14. The CDR3 is made up of 18 amino acids. Looked up from germline, CDR1 is SGHTS and CDR2 is YDEGEE. In nucleotides, the CDR3 is TGTGCCAGCAGCTCCACTAATGACAGGGTAGGAATGAACACTGAAGCTTTCTTT. Its translation is CASSSTNDRVGMNTEAFF.

V usage is TRBV29-1 and J usage is TRBJ2-1; D is possibly TRBD1 (5 bases). The CDR3 totals 12 residues. The V gene's germline CDR1 is SQVTM and CDR2 ANQGSEA. V lost 3 bases and J 7 bases, leaving 10 bases between the germline ends. The CDR3 sequence: CSVEQGKNEQFF. The CDR3, as DNA: TGCAGCGTTGAGCAGGGTAAGAATGAGCAGTTCTTC.

J is TRBJ2-6 and V is TRBV12-5, with 8 bases that match TRBD2. The germline gives CDR1 LGHNT, CDR2 FRNRAP. V was pared by 6 bases and J by 3 bases, with 4 bases of the junction left unmatched. The CDR3 sequence is 15 residues long. CDR3 loop: CASGGGALGANVLTF. The CDR3 DNA sequence: TGTGCTAGTGGCGGGGGGGCCCTTGGGGCCAACGTCCTGACTTTC.

This clone was recorded only once. The chain links TRBV4-2 to TRBJ1-2, with 10 nucleotides matching TRBD1. The CDR3 extends over 16 amino acids. Germline V gene data show CDR1 as LGHNA and CDR2 as YNFKEQ. V shed 0 bases and J 7 bases; nucleotides not matched to a gene: 8. The CDR3, as DNA: TGTGCCAGCAGCCAAGAGCTCCGGGACAGGGGAGTTGGCTACACCTTC. Translation gives CASSQELRDRGVGYTF.

The chain recombines TRBV7-9 with TRBJ1-5, with a weak D call TRBD1 (5 bases). Germline V lookup: CDR1 SEHNR, CDR2 FQNEAQ (reference sequence). CDR3 size: 14 residues. V gave up 3 bases and J gave up 5 bases, with 11 bases separating them. As DNA, the CDR3 is TGTGCCAGCAGCTTCCAGGGTCAGCATCAGCCCCAGCATTTT. It encodes CASSFQGQHQPQHF.

This sequence joins TRBV5-4 and TRBJ2-7; TRBD1 agrees at 10 bases. The CDR3 sequence is 14 residues long. Trimming cost V 4 bases and J 3 bases; bases outside gene matches: 4. CDR1 and CDR2 from the germline V gene are SGHNT and YYREEE (reference sequence). The CDR3 coding sequence is TGTGCCAGCAGCATAGGGACAGGGGACTACGAGCAGTACTTC. It is translated as CASSIGTGDYEQYF. The full variable domain, with the rest looked up from reference TRBV5-4 and TRBJ2-7, is ETGVTQSPTHLIKTRGQQVTLRCSSQSGHNTVSWYQQALGQGPQFIFQYYREEENGRGNFPPRFSGLQFPNYSSELNVNALELDDSALYLCASSIGTGDYEQYFGPGTRLTVT.

This sequence joins TRBV12-5 and TRBJ1-3; D is possibly TRBD1 (6 bases). CDR1 is LGHNT, CDR2 FRNRAP, per germline. V lost 5 bases, J lost 0 bases, and 14 bases lay in between. The CDR3 contains 16 residues. The CDR3, as DNA: TGTGCTAGTGGTAGCAGGGGCCTCGTCTCTGGAAACACCATATATTTT. The encoded protein is CASGSRGLVSGNTIYF.

The rearrangement uses TRBV5-1 and TRBJ2-5; 10 bases align to TRBD2. Germline V gene sequence: CDR1 SGHRS, CDR2 YFSETQ. The CDR3 loop spans 20 amino acids. With 4 bases clipped from V and 4 bases from J, the junction kept 22 bases outside the gene matches. In DNA, the CDR3 is TGCGCCAGCAGCATAGAATTCATCGGACTAGCGGCAAAAACGGGAGAGACCCAGTACTTC. Translating it yields CASSIEFIGLAAKTGETQYF.

The rearrangement links TRBV6-5 to TRBJ2-5; D possibly corresponds to TRBD2 (6 bases). The J call may be in error: the DNA end matches TRBJ2-7 better. Per the germline V gene, CDR1 is MNHEY and CDR2 is SVGAGI. The CDR3 has 14 amino acids. CDR3 in amino acids: CASRSGDSTYEQYF. CDR3 in DNA: TGTGCCAGCAGGTCCGGGGACTCTACATACGAGCAGTACTTC.

The chain couples TRBV27 to TRBJ2-3, with a possible D match to TRBD1 (6 bases). V lost 3 bases to trimming and J lost 3 bases, with 7 bases between them. The germline V gene has CDR1 MNHEY and CDR2 SMNVEV (reference sequence). The CDR3 loop spans 13 amino acids. This CDR3 is CASSFRGTDTQYF. The CDR3 coding sequence is TGTGCCAGCAGTTTTAGGGGGACAGATACGCAGTATTTT.

V and J are TRBV19 and TRBJ2-5; 8 bases are shared with TRBD1. This CDR3 region has 15 residues. Looked up from germline, CDR1 is LNHDA and CDR2 is SQIVND (reference sequence). J gave up 4 bases and V 6 bases, and 10 bases lay outside the gene matches. CDR3 coding DNA: TGTGCCAGTAGCCCAAGAGACAGGGGAAGAGAGACCCAGTACTTC. This codes for CASSPRDRGRETQYF. Full variable domain (outside the CDR3, taken from reference TRBV19 and TRBJ2-5): DGGITQSPKYLFRKEGQNVTLSCEQNLNHDAMYWYRQDPGQGLRLIYYSQIVNDFQKGDIAEGYSVSREKKESFPLTVTSAQKNPTAFYLCASSPRDRGRETQYFGPGTRLLVL.

This clone occurred a few times. The chain couples TRBV28 to TRBJ2-3; D gene uncertain. Germline V gives CDR1 MDHEN, CDR2 SYDVKM. Between the trimmed V and J ends, which lost 5 bases and 4 bases, there was a span of 10 bases. CDR3 length equals 13 residues. The CDR3 reads CASSIPAADTQYF. CDR3 sequence (DNA): TGTGCCAGCAGTATTCCCGCGGCAGATACGCAGTATTTT.